The 32 T cell receptor beta chains below were found in one sample sequenced in a study of T cell responses to AZD1222 COVID-19 vaccine. Profiled with immunoSEQ multiplex PCR; TCRdb holds only in-frame clones, not every one. The sample carries over 100,000 clones, 70% to 90% recorded once. The starting material was peripheral blood, obtained on day 0 of MenACWY control vaccination. These receptors all stem from an adult in good health.

The CDR3 DNA reads as TGTGCCAGCAGCTTGAAGACCCAGTACTTC. Amino acid sequence: CASSLKTQYF. The V and J genes are TRBV11-2 and TRBJ2-5; no clear D gene. The CDR3 is 10 amino acids. Trimming cost V 3 bases and J 6 bases, with 2 bases left between them. The V gene's germline CDR1 is SGHAT and CDR2 FQNNGV.

CDR3 nucleotides: TGTGCCAGCAGGATAGGAACTAACTATGGCTACACCTTC. It yields the protein CASRIGTNYGYTF. The chain uses TRBV28 and TRBJ1-2, with D unclear. The germline V gene has CDR1 MDHEN and CDR2 SYDVKM. The CDR3 has 13 residues. Trimming left V 6 bases short and J 0 bases short, with 8 bases between.

The rearrangement links TRBV11-2 to TRBJ1-1; possibly TRBD1 for D (6 bases). Trimming stripped 5 bases from V and 0 bases from J, with 13 bases between. The CDR3 has 15 amino acids. The germline V gene encodes CDR1 SGHAT and CDR2 FQNNGV. The CDR3 DNA follows: TGTGCCAGCAGCCCGTCAACAGGGCTGAACACTGAAGCTTTCTTT. Translating gives CASSPSTGLNTEAFF.

V is TRBV28 and J is TRBJ2-7, with D maybe TRBD2 (5 bases). This CDR3 region has 16 residues. CDR1 and CDR2 (germline): MDHEN, SYDVKM. The V gene lost 8 bases and the J gene lost 4 bases, with 24 bases spanning the gap. As DNA, the CDR3 is TGTGCCAGCCCCCCCCCAGTAGCGTCTGAGGGATACGAGCAGTACTTC. It translates to CASPPPVASEGYEQYF. The whole variable domain, filled in from reference TRBV28 and TRBJ2-7, reads DVKVTQSSRYLVKRTGEKVFLECVQDMDHENMFWYRQDPGLGLRLIYFSYDVKMKEKGDIPEGYSVSREKKERFSLILESASTNQTSMYLCASPPPVASEGYEQYFGPGTRLTVT.

The chain joins TRBV15 to TRBJ1-2; 8 bases match TRBD1. Germline-derived CDR1 and CDR2 are LNHNV and YYDKDF (reference sequence). CDR3 length equals 13 residues. The V gene end was trimmed by 3 bases and the J gene end by 6 bases; junction bases not matched to a gene: 3. DNA of the CDR3: TGTGCCACCAGCAGGGACAGGGCTGATGGCTACACCTTC. Its protein is CATSRDRADGYTF. The full variable domain, completed using reference TRBV15 and TRBJ1-2, is DAMVIQNPRYQVTQFGKPVTLSCSQTLNHNVMYWYQQKSSQAPKLLFHYYDKDFNNEADTPDNFQSRRPNTSFCFLDIRSPGLGDTAMYLCATSRDRADGYTFGSGTRLTVV.

The rearrangement links TRBV7-2 to TRBJ1-4; 9 nucleotides align to TRBD1. Trimming cost V 3 bases and J 0 bases; bases outside gene matches: 2. In germline, CDR1 is SGHTA, CDR2 FQGNSA. This CDR3 spans 16 amino acids. In DNA form, the CDR3 reads TGTGCCAGCAGCTTGGGACAGGGCCCAACTAATGAAAAACTGTTTTTT. Its translation: CASSLGQGPTNEKLFF.

J is TRBJ2-5 and V is TRBV7-3, with 10 positions matching TRBD1. Germline values: CDR1 SGHTA, CDR2 FQGTGA. After removal of 4 bases from V and 5 bases from J, the junction contained 4 bases not matched to a gene. This CDR3 has 14 residues. CDR3 DNA: TGTGCCAGCAGCTGGACAGGGGGAGTCGAGACCCAGTACTTC. Translated: CASSWTGGVETQYF.

The J gene is TRBJ1-6, the V gene TRBV3-1 (or the pseudogene TRBV3-2); D is unresolved. Deletions cut 0 bases from V and 6 bases from J, with 15 bases between. This CDR3 is 17 amino acids long. Germline lookup yields CDR1 LGHDT and CDR2 YNNKEL (reference sequence). This CDR3 reads CASSQEVVVGPNSPLHF. CDR3 in DNA: TGTGCCAGCAGCCAAGAGGTGGTCGTAGGTCCTAATTCACCCCTCCACTTT.

This chain joins TRBV18 and TRBJ1-5; D gene uncertain. Trimming shortened V by 6 bases and J by 1 base, and 10 bases separated the two germline ends. This CDR3 contains 14 residues. Germline CDR1 is KGHSH and CDR2 is LQKENI. The CDR3 sequence is CASSHGRSNQPQHF. The CDR3 DNA is TGTGCCAGCTCTCACGGACGAAGCAATCAGCCCCAGCATTTT.

The V call is TRBV29-1, the J call TRBJ2-7; D gene unclear. CDR1 and CDR2 (germline): SQVTM, ANQGSEA. V dropped 2 bases and J dropped 4 bases, with 6 bases sitting between them. This CDR3 spans 11 amino acids. The chain's CDR3 is CSVENQYEQYF. The CDR3, as DNA: TGCAGCGTTGAAAACCAGTACGAGCAGTACTTC.

The chain carries TRBV24-1 and TRBJ1-1, with no clear D. The CDR3 runs 11 residues. The V gene lost 3 bases and the J gene lost 3 bases, with 1 base spanning the gap. From germline, CDR1 is KGHDR and CDR2 SFDVKD. CDR3 protein: CATSDDTEAFF. The CDR3, as DNA: TGTGCCACCAGTGATGACACTGAAGCTTTCTTT.

The V gene is TRBV9, the J gene TRBJ1-3; D is undetermined. This CDR3 spans 14 amino acids. Germline assignment: CDR1 SGDLS and CDR2 YYNGEE. Trimming removed 3 bases from V and 0 bases from J, with 7 bases in between. The DNA of the CDR3 is TGTGCCAGCAGCGACAGCCACTCTGGAAACACCATATATTTT. Translating it yields CASSDSHSGNTIYF.

This chain joins TRBV12-5 and TRBJ1-4; D ambiguous. Germline-derived CDR1 and CDR2 are LGHNT and FRNRAP. The CDR3 is 17 residues long. The V gene lost 5 bases and the J gene lost 0 bases, with 16 bases spanning the gap. CDR3: CASGPIEEIATNEKLFF. CDR3 sequence (DNA): TGTGCTAGTGGTCCCATAGAGGAGATAGCAACTAATGAAAAACTGTTTTTT.

The chain uses TRBV14 and TRBJ1-2; tentative D call: TRBD1 (5 bases). The ends were cut back, 4 bases at V and 8 bases at J, with 17 bases in the middle. Germline loops: CDR1 SGHDN, CDR2 FVKESK. CDR3 length equals 14 residues. For the CDR3, the DNA is TGTGCCAGCAGCCCGCGGGGGGTAATTCGAGGCTACACCTTC. Amino acids: CASSPRGVIRGYTF.

The V and J genes are TRBV7-3 and TRBJ1-6; D gene uncertain. CDR1 and CDR2 from the germline V gene are SGHTA and FQGTGA. V was clipped by 2 bases and J by 7 bases, with 12 bases between them. The CDR3 consists of 15 residues. CDR3 nucleotide sequence: TGTGCCAGCAGCTTAGAGGACGGGCCCAATTCACCCCTCCACTTT. Translation gives CASSLEDGPNSPLHF. Filled out from reference TRBV7-3 and TRBJ1-6, the complete variable domain reads GAGVSQTPSNKVTEKGKYVELRCDPISGHTALYWYRQSLGQGPEFLIYFQGTGAADDSGLPNDRFFAVRPEGSVSTLKIQRTERGDSAVYLCASSLEDGPNSPLHFGNGTRLTVT.

The rearrangement joins TRBV28 to TRBJ2-1; 13 bases align to TRBD2. The CDR3 is made up of 17 amino acids. Germline-derived CDR1 and CDR2 are MDHEN and SYDVKM. V was clipped by 5 bases and J by 0 bases; unmatched bases: 4. The CDR3 loop is CASSPRTSGSSYNEQFF. CDR3 sequence (DNA): TGTGCCAGCAGTCCCCGGACTAGCGGGAGCTCCTACAATGAGCAGTTCTTC.

The chain carries TRBV6-5 and TRBJ1-6, with D hard to call. This CDR3 has 13 residues. V was clipped by 5 bases and J by 15 bases, with 17 bases between them. Looked up from germline, CDR1 is MNHEY and CDR2 is SVGAGI. The DNA for the CDR3 is TGTGCCAGCAGTCCGGGAGCTGTGGAACTCCTCCACTTT. Translating gives CASSPGAVELLHF.

The CDR3 region is CASSPIGGGGAYEQYF. CDR3 sequence (DNA): TGTGCCAGCAGCCCGATAGGGGGAGGGGGGGCCTACGAGCAGTACTTC. This sequence joins TRBV7-2 and TRBJ2-7, with a tentative D call TRBD2 (7 bases). Trimming took 5 bases from V and 2 from J, leaving 19 bases between them. The CDR3 extends over 16 amino acids. Germline V CDR1 and CDR2: SGHTA, FQGNSA.

This chain joins TRBV27 and TRBJ2-1; D gene uncertain. CDR3 length: 14 amino acids. V lost 3 bases, J lost 3 bases, and 9 bases lay in between. Per germline, CDR1 MNHEY and CDR2 SMNVEV (reference sequence). The CDR3 nucleotides read TGTGCCAGCAGTTTTTCTGGCAGCTACAATGAGCAGTTCTTC. Its translation is CASSFSGSYNEQFF.

The V gene is TRBV6-4, the J gene TRBJ2-1; 7 bases line up with TRBD2. V trimming: 3 bases; J trimming: 4 bases; junction bases outside the gene matches: 0. The CDR3 covers 13 residues. Germline CDR1 and CDR2: MRHNA and SNTAGT. Here the CDR3 DNA reads TGTGCCAGCAGTGAGCGGGAGTACAATGAGCAGTTCTTC. Protein: CASSEREYNEQFF.

The chain carries TRBV3-1 (or the pseudogene TRBV3-2) and TRBJ1-1; D is undetermined. Germline CDR1 and CDR2: LGHDT and YNNKEL (reference sequence). Between the trimmed V and J ends, which lost 3 bases and 1 base, there was a span of 9 bases. CDR3 length: 14 amino acids. This chain's CDR3 is CASSQWPGNTEAFF. CDR3 nucleotides: TGTGCCAGCAGCCAGTGGCCCGGGAACACTGAAGCTTTCTTT.

Only a few counts were recorded for this clone. The chain links TRBV30 to TRBJ1-2, with 11 bases matching TRBD1. V gave up 0 bases and J gave up 6 bases; unmatched junction bases: 6. The CDR3 length is 15 residues. The V gene's germline CDR1 is GTSNPN and CDR2 SVGIG (reference sequence). In DNA, the CDR3 is TGTGCCTGGAGTGTCCAACCGGGACAGGGGGATGGCTACACCTTC. Protein: CAWSVQPGQGDGYTF.

This clone was detected once. The chain uses TRBV6-7 and TRBJ2-1; the D gene is possibly TRBD2 (5 bases). TRBV6-7 is labeled an ORF, and its function is uncertain. V was pared by 2 bases and J by 0 bases, with 23 bases between. The CDR3 consists of 20 residues. CDR3 sequence: CASSYPVLGSATSSYNEQFF. DNA for the CDR3: TGTGCCAGCAGTTACCCGGTTCTGGGGAGCGCGACCAGCTCCTACAATGAGCAGTTCTTC.

This chain connects TRBV30 to TRBJ1-2, with D possibly TRBD1 on 6 matching bases. Germline CDR1 reads GTSNPN; CDR2 reads SVGIG (reference sequence). V gave up 3 bases and J gave up 8 bases, with 16 bases separating them. There are 13 residues in the CDR3. In DNA form, the CDR3 reads TGTGCCTGGAGCGGAACCGGACAGAGCGGCTACACCTTC. Its translation is CAWSGTGQSGYTF.

The sample holds many counts of this clone. The chain combines TRBV7-9 with TRBJ1-3; D is ambiguous. CDR3 size: 17 residues. Trimming shortened V by 1 base and J by 0 bases, and 13 bases separated the two germline ends. CDR1 and CDR2 from the germline V gene are SEHNR and FQNEAQ (reference sequence). DNA for the CDR3: TGTGCCAGCAGCTTAGTCTCGGACCGCCGCTCTGGAAACACCATATATTTT. Translating gives CASSLVSDRRSGNTIYF.

The CDR3 DNA reads TGCGCCAGCAGCCAAACACAGGTGGGGGGTTATGGCTACACCTTC. Translated, it gives CASSQTQVGGYGYTF. This chain links TRBV4-1 with TRBJ1-2; TRBD1 is a possible D gene (5 bases). The CDR3 loop spans 15 amino acids. The V gene lost 2 bases and the J gene lost 5 bases, with 15 bases spanning the gap. The V gene's germline CDR1 is MGHRA and CDR2 YSYEKL.

CDR3 residues: CASSLTGLNQPQHF. The CDR3 DNA reads as TGTGCCAGCAGTCTGACAGGGCTCAATCAGCCCCAGCATTTT. The chain combines TRBV28 with TRBJ1-5, with 7 bases that match TRBD1. Germline CDR1 and CDR2: MDHEN and SYDVKM. This CDR3 comprises 14 residues. V gave up 5 bases and J gave up 3 bases; unmatched junction bases: 4. The full variable domain, with the rest looked up from reference TRBV28 and TRBJ1-5, is DVKVTQSSRYLVKRTGEKVFLECVQDMDHENMFWYRQDPGLGLRLIYFSYDVKMKEKGDIPEGYSVSREKKERFSLILESASTNQTSMYLCASSLTGLNQPQHFGDGTRLSIL.

This chain uses TRBV10-3 with TRBJ2-2; D call uncertain. The length of the CDR3 is 14 residues. Between the trimmed V and J ends, which lost 6 bases and 6 bases, there was a span of 14 bases. Germline CDR1 and CDR2: ENHRY and SYGVKD. The CDR3 spells CAISKDPAAGELFF. Here the CDR3 DNA reads TGTGCCATCAGCAAAGACCCCGCGGCCGGGGAGCTGTTTTTT.

The chain carries TRBV7-8 and TRBJ2-3, with TRBD2 matching 8 bases. Germline V CDR1 and CDR2: SGHVS, FQNEAQ. Unmatched junction bases numbered 5, after V lost 5 bases and J lost 4 bases. The CDR3 is 14 residues long. The CDR3 DNA sequence: TGTGCCAGCAGCCGCGCGGGGGGTGCAGATACGCAGTATTTT. Protein product: CASSRAGGADTQYF.

CDR3 sequence: CASSLEEGSATNEKLFF. CDR3 sequence (DNA): TGTGCCAGCAGTTTAGAGGAAGGGTCCGCAACTAATGAAAAACTGTTTTTT. The rearrangement links TRBV28 to TRBJ1-4; unclear D gene. There are 17 residues in the CDR3. V gave up 2 bases and J gave up 0 bases, with 13 bases separating them. Germline-derived CDR1 and CDR2 are MDHEN and SYDVKM. Using reference TRBV28 and TRBJ1-4 for the parts outside the CDR3, the full variable domain is DVKVTQSSRYLVKRTGEKVFLECVQDMDHENMFWYRQDPGLGLRLIYFSYDVKMKEKGDIPEGYSVSREKKERFSLILESASTNQTSMYLCASSLEEGSATNEKLFFGSGTQLSVL.

The genes are TRBV19 and TRBJ2-2; D not certain. V gave up 7 bases and J gave up 3 bases, with 6 bases separating them. The germline CDR1 and CDR2 sequences are LNHDA and SQIVND (reference sequence). The CDR3 totals 12 residues. For the CDR3, the DNA is TGTGCCAGTAATATCGACACCGGGGAGCTGTTTTTT. Translation: CASNIDTGELFF.

The CDR3 DNA reads TGTGCCACCAGCAGAGAAATGGGCACTGAAGCTTTCTTT. This encodes CATSREMGTEAFF. This chain links TRBV15 with TRBJ1-1; no reliable D call. The length of the CDR3 is 13 residues. The germline V and J ends were trimmed by 0 bases and 4 bases, with 6 bases remaining between them. Germline CDR1 and CDR2: LNHNV and YYDKDF (reference sequence).